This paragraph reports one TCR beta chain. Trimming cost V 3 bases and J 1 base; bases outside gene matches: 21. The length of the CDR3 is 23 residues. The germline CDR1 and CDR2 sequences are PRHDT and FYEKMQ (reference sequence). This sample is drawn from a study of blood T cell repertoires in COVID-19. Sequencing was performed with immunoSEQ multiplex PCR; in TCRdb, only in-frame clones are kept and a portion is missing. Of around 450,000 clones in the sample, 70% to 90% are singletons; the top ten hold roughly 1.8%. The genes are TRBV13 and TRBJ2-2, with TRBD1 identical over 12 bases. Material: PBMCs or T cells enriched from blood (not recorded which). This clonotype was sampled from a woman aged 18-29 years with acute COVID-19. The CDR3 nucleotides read TGTGCCAGCAGCTTCCAAGAACCGGGACAGGGGGCGATTAGCAAGATGAACACCGGGGAGCTGTTTTTT. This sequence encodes CASSFQEPGQGAISKMNTGELFF.